This section outlines one T cell receptor beta chain sequence together with its context. Measured with immunoSEQ multiplex PCR; TCRdb has only the in-frame clones, and not every one. The profile shows 150,000 to 200,000 clones, approximately 80% of them singletons. This sample is part of a study of blood T cell repertoires in COVID-19. Overall study context: Acute-phase and convalescent COVID-19 samples originated in the United States, Italy and Spain.

The material sequenced was peripheral blood. This sequence originates from an elderly woman with acute or convalescent COVID-19.

As DNA, the CDR3 is TGTGCCAGCTCACTGGACACTAATCAGCCCCAGCATTTT. Amino acids: CASSLDTNQPQHF. The chain recombines TRBV18 with TRBJ1-5; D perhaps matches TRBD1 (5 bases). The V and J ends lost 4 bases and 4 bases respectively, with 8 bases between them. CDR1 KGHSH and CDR2 LQKENI come from the germline V gene. This CDR3 region has 13 residues.